The next 15 T cell receptor beta chains were all read from a single sample in a study of CD8 T cells in Susac syndrome. 0.5 to 1 ug RNA was reverse transcribed with random hexamers. Each CDR3 protein is one row after TCRdb ran MiXCR on the immunoSEQ multiplex PCR reads. The sample shows about 120,000 distinct CDR3 sequences, approximately 94% of them seen only once. Sequencing used CD4+ T cells from PBMCs. Receptors originate from a human donor in good health.

This sequence joins TRBV18 and TRBJ2-1; the D gene is possibly TRBD1 (6 bases). CDR3 length equals 13 residues. V was pared by 1 base and J by 10 bases, with 11 bases between. CDR1 is KGHSH and CDR2 is LQKENI in the germline V gene. CDR3 nucleotide sequence: TGTGCCAGCTCACCACAGGGGGAAGCCGAGCAGTTCTTC. Its protein is CASSPQGEAEQFF. Supplemented by reference TRBV18 and TRBJ2-1, the full variable domain reads NAGVMQNPRHLVRRRGQEARLRCSPMKGHSHVYWYRQLPEEGLKFMVYLQKENIIDESGMPKERFSAEFPKEGPSILRIQQVVRGDSAAYFCASSPQGEAEQFFGPGTRLTVL.

The chain carries TRBV3-1 and TRBJ2-6; no clear D. V lost 1 base and J lost 0, with 7 bases in between. The germline V gene has CDR1 LGHDT and CDR2 YNNKEL (reference sequence). The CDR3 length is 16 residues. CDR3 coding DNA: TGTGCCAGCAGCCAAGGTTCGGTCTCTGGGGCCAACGTCCTGACTTTC. Protein sequence: CASSQGSVSGANVLTF.

The chain couples TRBV3-1 to TRBJ2-3; 8 nucleotides agree with TRBD1. Germline trimming cut 4 bases from V and 4 bases from J; bases unmatched to any gene: 4. Germline V gives CDR1 LGHDT, CDR2 YNNKEL (reference sequence). The CDR3 is 14 amino acids. For the CDR3, the DNA is TGTGCCAGCAGCCTGGACAGGGTTCCAGATACGCAGTATTTT. It encodes CASSLDRVPDTQYF.

The chain links TRBV3-1 to TRBJ2-7; 10 nucleotides match TRBD2. V lost 1 base to trimming and J lost 3 bases; unmatched junction nucleotides: 3. This CDR3 has 15 residues. Germline assignment: CDR1 LGHDT and CDR2 YNNKEL (reference sequence). CDR3 nucleotides: TGTGCCAGCAGCCAAGGGCCTAGCGGGAGCTACGAGCAGTACTTC. This sequence encodes CASSQGPSGSYEQYF.

The CDR3 region has the DNA TGTGCCAGCAGGGGCCGGGCCCTACTCAGGATGGGCGATGAGCAGTTCTTC. This encodes CASRGRALLRMGDEQFF. The chain joins TRBV2 to TRBJ2-1, with unresolved D. This CDR3 region has 17 residues. Germline lookup yields CDR1 SNHLY and CDR2 FYNNEI. V was pared by 6 bases and J by 8 bases, with 26 bases between.

The chain carries TRBV7-2 and TRBJ2-1; D is unclear. The CDR3 has 13 amino acids. Germline V gene lookup returns CDR1 SGHTA and CDR2 FQGNSA. Deletions cut 1 base from V and 6 bases from J, with 7 bases between. CDR3: CASSLVRGNEQFF. In DNA form, the CDR3 reads TGTGCCAGCAGCTTAGTTCGTGGCAATGAGCAGTTCTTC. Supplemented by reference TRBV7-2 and TRBJ2-1, the full variable domain reads GAGVSQSPSNKVTEKGKDVELRCDPISGHTALYWYRQSLGQGLEFLIYFQGNSAPDKSGLPSDRFSAERTGGSVSTLTIQRTQQEDSAVYLCASSLVRGNEQFFGPGTRLTVL.

This clonotype was recorded only once. The gene calls are TRBV19 and TRBJ2-2; 7 bases agree with TRBD2. In germline, CDR1 is LNHDA, CDR2 SQIVND (reference sequence). V shed 7 bases, J shed 5 bases, and the junction held 7 bases outside the gene matches. The CDR3 runs to 14 residues. As DNA, the CDR3 is TGTGCCAGTACTCCAATTAGCGGGACCGGGGAGCTGTTTTTT. Protein product: CASTPISGTGELFF.

The V and J genes are TRBV6-5 and TRBJ2-3; D gene unclear. This CDR3 is 12 amino acids long. Trimming left V 4 bases short and J 9 bases short, with 11 bases between. Germline values: CDR1 MNHEY, CDR2 SVGAGI. CDR3 sequence: CASSSQAETQYF. CDR3 sequence (DNA): TGTGCCAGCAGTTCCCAAGCTGAGACGCAGTATTTT.

The chain joins TRBV5-1 to TRBJ1-1; D unresolved. Deletions cut 0 bases from V and 1 base from J, with 13 bases between. The CDR3 totals 16 residues. Germline V gene sequence: CDR1 SGHRS, CDR2 YFSETQ. The CDR3 sequence: CASSLVVGGGNTEAFF. The CDR3 coding sequence is TGCGCCAGCAGCTTGGTGGTGGGAGGCGGGAACACTGAAGCTTTCTTT.

V gene TRBV5-4 combines with J gene TRBJ1-6; D not certain. Germline CDR1 reads SGHNT; CDR2 reads YYREEE (reference sequence). V was pared by 0 bases and J by 7 bases, with 8 bases between. The CDR3 has 14 amino acids. The CDR3 sequence is CASSLAIPNSPLHF. CDR3 DNA: TGTGCCAGCAGCTTGGCCATCCCGAATTCACCCCTCCACTTT.

The CDR3 DNA reads TGCGCCAGCAGCTTGGCTTCTCCCCTACGGACAGGGGGCTTTCCCTACGAGCAGTACTTC. Its translation: CASSLASPLRTGGFPYEQYF. The gene calls are TRBV5-1 and TRBJ2-7, with 11 bases lining up with TRBD1. CDR1 and CDR2 (germline): SGHRS, YFSETQ. CDR3 size: 20 residues. Trimming at V came to 0 bases and at J to 2 bases, leaving 16 bases not matched to a gene. Using reference TRBV5-1 and TRBJ2-7 for the parts outside the CDR3, the full variable domain is KAGVTQTPRYLIKTRGQQVTLSCSPISGHRSVSWYQQTPGQGLQFLFEYFSETQRNKGNFPGRFSGRQFSNSRSEMNVSTLELGDSALYLCASSLASPLRTGGFPYEQYFGPGTRLTVT.

V is TRBV7-9 and J is TRBJ2-5; the D is unclear. This CDR3 has 14 amino acids. Per germline, CDR1 SEHNR and CDR2 FQNEAQ (reference sequence). Trimming took 5 bases from V and 4 from J, leaving 14 bases between them. CDR3 region: CASSAPVVPETQYF. The DNA of the CDR3 is TGTGCCAGCAGCGCCCCGGTGGTCCCAGAGACCCAGTACTTC.

The J gene is TRBJ2-3, the V gene TRBV3-1; 11 bases match TRBD2. The CDR3 contains 14 residues. The junction had 5 bases not matched to a gene; V was cut back by 8 bases and J by 4 bases. Germline V gene sequence: CDR1 LGHDT, CDR2 YNNKEL (reference sequence). CDR3 residues: CASATSGSPDTQYF. The CDR3 DNA follows: TGTGCCAGCGCAACTAGCGGGAGTCCAGATACGCAGTATTTT.

The chain carries TRBV20-1 and TRBJ1-5; 7 bases fit TRBD1. Germline CDR1 and CDR2: DFQATT and SNEGSKA (reference sequence). The CDR3 extends over 12 amino acids. CDR3 sequence: CSGGQNNQPQHF. CDR3 nucleotide sequence: TGCAGCGGGGGACAGAATAATCAGCCCCAGCATTTT.

The chain links TRBV5-1 to TRBJ2-3; the match to TRBD2 covers 9 bases. This CDR3 comprises 15 residues. V lost 3 bases to trimming and J lost 2 bases; unmatched junction nucleotides: 4. Germline V gene sequence: CDR1 SGHRS, CDR2 YFSETQ. The CDR3 here is CASSWSSGDTDTQYF. CDR3 sequence (DNA): TGCGCCAGCAGCTGGTCTAGCGGGGACACAGATACGCAGTATTTT.